The 20 T cell receptor beta chains below all came from one sample that was sequenced in a study of identical twins. MiXCR, run by TCRdb on the 5' RACE reads, gives a single entry per CDR3 protein. This sample yields about 430,000 distinct CDR3 sequences, of which roughly 18% are seen a single time; around 12% belongs to the top ten. Material for sequencing was naive T cells sorted from blood. The source is a man aged 45-65 years in good health.

This clonotype was counted ten times or more. J is TRBJ2-1 and V is TRBV5-1; 11 bases are shared with TRBD2. The V gene's germline CDR1 is SGHRS and CDR2 YFSETQ. V gave up 4 bases and J gave up 2 bases; unmatched junction bases: 2. This CDR3 has 15 residues. The CDR3 here is CASSVTSGAYNEQFF. The CDR3 nucleotides read TGCGCCAGCAGCGTGACTAGCGGGGCCTACAATGAGCAGTTCTTC.

The V and J genes are TRBV15 and TRBJ2-1, with TRBD2 matching 9 bases. The length of the CDR3 is 14 residues. The germline gives CDR1 LNHNV, CDR2 YYDKDF (reference sequence). The ends lost 0 bases at V and 8 bases at J; junction bases unmatched: 2. The CDR3 protein is CATSRDGTSYEQFF. The CDR3 nucleotides read TGTGCCACCAGCAGAGATGGGACTAGCTATGAGCAGTTCTTC. The complete variable domain, with remaining parts taken from reference TRBV15 and TRBJ2-1, reads DAMVIQNPRYQVTQFGKPVTLSCSQTLNHNVMYWYQQKSSQAPKLLFHYYDKDFNNEADTPDNFQSRRPNTSFCFLDIRSPGLGDTAMYLCATSRDGTSYEQFFGPGTRLTVL.

This clonotype was recorded many times. The CDR3 sequence: CASSYSRAGQYEQYF. DNA for the CDR3: TGTGCCAGCAGTTACTCGAGGGCAGGCCAGTACGAGCAGTACTTC. The chain combines TRBV6-2 or TRBV6-3 with TRBJ2-7; possible D gene TRBD2, 5 bases. V was pared by 0 bases and J by 4 bases, with 13 bases between. The CDR3 has 15 amino acids. In germline, CDR1 is MNHEY, CDR2 SVGEGT.

This clonotype showed up just a few times. V gene TRBV6-1 combines with J gene TRBJ2-3, with D possibly matching TRBD1 (6 bases). Trimming took off 6 bases at V and 0 bases at J, with 13 bases between the two ends. The V gene's germline CDR1 is MNHNS and CDR2 SASEGT. This CDR3 spans 15 amino acids. CDR3 in DNA: TGTGCCAGCAGGGGGACATCACCTAGCACAGATACGCAGTATTTT. It yields the protein CASRGTSPSTDTQYF.

This clonotype was found many times. The chain recombines TRBV2 with TRBJ1-5; unclear D gene. Trimming stripped 6 bases from V and 0 bases from J, with 12 bases between. This CDR3 has 15 amino acids. Germline CDR1 is SNHLY and CDR2 is FYNNEI. The CDR3 DNA sequence: TGTGCCAGCAGCGCCGACACGGATAGCAATCAGCCCCAGCATTTT. It codes for CASSADTDSNQPQHF. The whole variable domain, remainder taken from reference TRBV2 and TRBJ1-5, is EPEVTQTPSHQVTQMGQEVILRCVPISNHLYFYWYRQILGQKVEFLVSFYNNEISEKSEIFDDQFSVERPDGSNFTLKIRSTKLEDSAMYFCASSADTDSNQPQHFGDGTRLSIL.

This clonotype showed up just a few times. The V call is TRBV15, the J call TRBJ1-5, with D maybe TRBD1 (6 bases). Looked up from germline, CDR1 is LNHNV and CDR2 is YYDKDF (reference sequence). The ends were cut back, 2 bases at V and 6 bases at J, with 8 bases in the middle. The CDR3 length is 13 residues. The CDR3 sequence is CATSRQGSQPQHF. CDR3 nucleotides: TGTGCCACCAGCAGACAGGGGAGTCAGCCCCAGCATTTT.

This chain uses TRBV4-2 with TRBJ2-3, with unresolved D. The CDR3 has 14 residues. Trimming removed 0 bases from V and 3 bases from J, with 7 bases in between. Germline CDR1 and CDR2: LGHNA and YNFKEQ. CDR3 nucleotides: TGTGCCAGCAGCCAAGATGCACAGACAGATACGCAGTATTTT. Protein product: CASSQDAQTDTQYF.

The table lists this clonotype with a few counts. V usage is TRBV10-3 and J usage is TRBJ1-3; D gene uncertain. The germline V and J ends were trimmed by 6 bases and 0 bases, with 9 bases remaining between them. The CDR3 has 14 amino acids. Germline loops: CDR1 ENHRY, CDR2 SYGVKD. The chain's CDR3 is CAISPEYSGNTIYF. CDR3 in DNA: TGTGCCATCAGCCCGGAGTACTCTGGAAACACCATATATTTT.

This clonotype was picked up a small number of times. The chain couples TRBV5-1 to TRBJ1-1; D is unclear. V was trimmed by 0 bases and J by 1 base, leaving 10 bases between them. Per the germline V gene, CDR1 is SGHRS and CDR2 is YFSETQ. The CDR3 loop spans 15 amino acids. CDR3 loop: CASSLALGSNTEAFF. CDR3 DNA: TGCGCCAGCAGCTTGGCCCTTGGGTCGAACACTGAAGCTTTCTTT.

This clonotype occurred many times. The CDR3 here is CASSLVYEQYF. CDR3 nucleotide sequence: TGTGCCAGCAGCTTAGTTTACGAGCAGTACTTC. J is TRBJ2-7 and V is TRBV28; no firm D call. V shed 6 bases and J shed 4 bases, with 7 bases lying between them. The CDR3 is 11 amino acids. In germline, CDR1 is MDHEN, CDR2 SYDVKM. The whole variable domain, filled in from reference TRBV28 and TRBJ2-7, reads DVKVTQSSRYLVKRTGEKVFLECVQDMDHENMFWYRQDPGLGLRLIYFSYDVKMKEKGDIPEGYSVSREKKERFSLILESASTNQTSMYLCASSLVYEQYFGPGTRLTVT.

This clonotype was observed many times. The chain links TRBV15 to TRBJ2-2; 7 bases map to TRBD2. The germline gives CDR1 LNHNV, CDR2 YYDKDF (reference sequence). V shed 5 bases and J 4 bases; nucleotides not matched to a gene: 10. The CDR3 totals 16 residues. CDR3 sequence: CATSGSGWGGTGELFF. In nucleotides, the CDR3 is TGTGCCACCAGCGGTAGCGGGTGGGGGGGCACCGGGGAGCTGTTTTTT.

This clonotype was recorded many times. V is TRBV14 and J is TRBJ2-5; TRBD1 agrees at 7 bases. The CDR3 totals 17 residues. Looked up from germline, CDR1 is SGHDN and CDR2 is FVKESK. The ends lost 6 bases at V and 5 bases at J; junction bases unmatched: 18. CDR3 loop: CASSLAPGTEVSETQYF. Here the CDR3 DNA reads TGTGCCAGCAGTCTTGCCCCCGGGACAGAAGTCTCGGAGACCCAGTACTTC.

The genes are TRBV11-3 and TRBJ2-1; 9 positions agree with TRBD2. V lost 0 bases to trimming and J lost 7 bases; unmatched junction nucleotides: 10. Germline CDR1 reads SGHNT; CDR2 reads YENEEA. This CDR3 is 17 amino acids long. CDR3 in amino acids: CASSLDGAGGLRNEQFF. The CDR3 region has the DNA TGTGCCAGCAGCTTAGATGGGGCGGGGGGGCTTAGGAATGAGCAGTTCTTC.

Many counts were recorded for this clonotype. V usage is TRBV20-1 and J usage is TRBJ2-1, with TRBD2 identical over 12 bases. Losses at the gene ends were 4 bases for V and 7 bases for J; bases not matched to a gene: 5. Germline-derived CDR1 and CDR2 are DFQATT and SNEGSKA (reference sequence). The CDR3 extends over 14 amino acids. CDR3 amino acids: CSATTSGSLNEQFF. CDR3 bases: TGCAGTGCTACGACTAGCGGGAGTTTGAATGAGCAGTTCTTC.

There are many counts of this clonotype. The chain joins TRBV6-1 to TRBJ2-1; 8 positions agree with TRBD2. After removal of 5 bases from V and 8 bases from J, the junction contained 17 bases not matched to a gene. The CDR3 is made up of 17 amino acids. From germline, CDR1 is MNHNS and CDR2 SASEGT. DNA for the CDR3: TGTGCCAGCAGTCTCATTTCGGGGGGGATACCTTTAGATGAGCAGTTCTTC. Its translation: CASSLISGGIPLDEQFF.

The chain is built from TRBV15 and TRBJ2-1; 8 bases agree with TRBD1. V shed 5 bases, J shed 9 bases, and the junction held 12 bases outside the gene matches. The length of the CDR3 is 15 residues. CDR1 is LNHNV, CDR2 YYDKDF, per germline (reference sequence). The CDR3 nucleotides are TGTGCCACCAGCGCCAGACAGGGGTCCGGCGTTGAGCAGTTCTTC. This codes for CATSARQGSGVEQFF.

This clonotype was counted ten times or more. The V gene is TRBV29-1, the J gene TRBJ2-1; TRBD2 aligns across 8 bases. The germline V gene has CDR1 SQVTM and CDR2 ANQGSEA. There are 14 residues in the CDR3. With 7 bases clipped from V and 0 bases from J, the junction kept 5 bases outside the gene matches. Here the CDR3 DNA reads TGCAGCGGCAAGCGGGGGAGCTCCTACAATGAGCAGTTCTTC. Protein: CSGKRGSSYNEQFF.

This clonotype has only one observation. The chain uses TRBV5-1 and TRBJ1-1; D remains unclear. The CDR3 runs to 13 residues. Germline CDR1 SGHRS, CDR2 YFSETQ. Trimming took off 2 bases at V and 5 bases at J, with 10 bases between the two ends. CDR3 in DNA: TGCGCCAGCAGCTTACAGCTACCTACTGAAGCTTTCTTT. It is translated as CASSLQLPTEAFF.

This clonotype came up many times. The V and J genes are TRBV20-1 and TRBJ2-1; 11 bases line up with TRBD1. In germline, CDR1 is DFQATT, CDR2 SNEGSKA (reference sequence). Trimming removed 0 bases from V and 4 bases from J; junction bases left unmatched: 8. There are 17 residues in the CDR3. For the CDR3, the DNA is TGCAGTGCTAGAGATCTTGTCCGGGACAGGGGGTACAATGAGCAGTTCTTC. Encoded protein: CSARDLVRDRGYNEQFF.

The sample holds many counts of this clonotype. The chain uses TRBV27 and TRBJ2-2; D uncertain. Germline values: CDR1 MNHEY, CDR2 SMNVEV (reference sequence). V lost 2 bases, J lost 0 bases, and 10 bases lay in between. This CDR3 contains 16 residues. The CDR3 DNA follows: TGTGCCAGCAGTTTAATACGGTTCGCGAACACCGGGGAGCTGTTTTTT. It yields the protein CASSLIRFANTGELFF.